The subject of this entry is one T cell receptor beta chain. This sample stems from a study of blood T cells in healthy people across ages. V shed 2 bases, J shed 7 bases, and the junction held 5 bases outside the gene matches. There are 16 residues in the CDR3. CDR1 and CDR2 from the germline V gene are SEHNR and FQNEAQ (reference sequence). A sample-barcoded 5' primer and a J-beta primer mix were used in a second PCR of roughly 7 to 11 cycles. Sequencing recovered at least 3 million CDR3-containing paired-end reads from each sample. TCRdb reprocessed the 5' RACE reads with MiXCR, giving one entry per CDR3 protein. The table shows around 900,000 distinct CDR3 sequences, with roughly half occurring only once.

The V and J genes are TRBV7-9 and TRBJ2-2; 12 bases line up with TRBD2. Source material: blood. The receptor was isolated from a woman aged 55-75 years in good health. CDR3 nucleotide sequence: TGTGCCAGCAGCTTAACTAGCGGGAGGAAGGTCGGGGAGCTGTTTTTT. Amino acids: CASSLTSGRKVGELFF.